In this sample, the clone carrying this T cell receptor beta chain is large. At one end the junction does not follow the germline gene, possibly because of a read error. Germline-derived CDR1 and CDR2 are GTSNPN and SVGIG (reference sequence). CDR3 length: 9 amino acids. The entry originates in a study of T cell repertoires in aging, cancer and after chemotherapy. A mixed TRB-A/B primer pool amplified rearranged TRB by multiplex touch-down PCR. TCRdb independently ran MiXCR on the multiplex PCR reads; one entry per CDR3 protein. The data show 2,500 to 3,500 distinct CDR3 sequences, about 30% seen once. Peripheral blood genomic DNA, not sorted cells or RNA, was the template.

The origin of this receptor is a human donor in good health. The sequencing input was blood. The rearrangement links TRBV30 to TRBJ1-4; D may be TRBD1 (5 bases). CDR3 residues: CAWRLKGHF. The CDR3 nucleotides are TGTGCCTGGAGACTAAAGGGGCATTTT.